Below, 25 T cell receptor beta chains from the same sample are listed, as sequenced in a study of blood T cell repertoires in COVID-19. The repertoire was sequenced with immunoSEQ multiplex PCR; TCRdb's copy has only in-frame clones and lacks some. The sample holds approximately 120,000 clones, more than 70% seen once. What was sequenced was peripheral blood. These receptors came from a human donor in a cohort sampled during active COVID-19.

The chain uses TRBV15 and TRBJ1-1; D not resolved. Germline V gene sequence: CDR1 LNHNV, CDR2 YYDKDF (reference sequence). The V end lost 5 bases, the J end lost 3 bases, and 10 bases lay between the germline ends. The CDR3 covers 13 residues. CDR3 in amino acids: CATSGRLDTEAFF. The DNA of the CDR3 is TGTGCCACCAGCGGGCGATTGGACACTGAAGCTTTCTTT. The whole variable domain, filled in from reference TRBV15 and TRBJ1-1, reads DAMVIQNPRYQVTQFGKPVTLSCSQTLNHNVMYWYQQKSSQAPKLLFHYYDKDFNNEADTPDNFQSRRPNTSFCFLDIRSPGLGDTAMYLCATSGRLDTEAFFGQGTRLTVV.

The CDR3, as DNA: TGCGCCAGCAGCTTGGGGGGGACTAGCTCCTACAATGAGCAGTTCTTC. Translated, it gives CASSLGGTSSYNEQFF. The chain joins TRBV5-1 to TRBJ2-1; the match to TRBD2 covers 8 bases. CDR3 length: 16 amino acids. Germline CDR1 reads SGHRS; CDR2 reads YFSETQ. With V trimmed by 0 bases and J by 0 bases, 2 bases remained unmatched. Full variable domain (remainder filled in from reference TRBV5-1 and TRBJ2-1): KAGVTQTPRYLIKTRGQQVTLSCSPISGHRSVSWYQQTPGQGLQFLFEYFSETQRNKGNFPGRFSGRQFSNSRSEMNVSTLELGDSALYLCASSLGGTSSYNEQFFGPGTRLTVL.

The J gene is TRBJ2-5, the V gene TRBV5-1, with a weak D call TRBD2 (6 bases). V was trimmed by 0 bases and J by 2 bases, leaving 14 bases between them. The germline V gene has CDR1 SGHRS and CDR2 YFSETQ. This CDR3 is built from 16 residues. The CDR3 loop reads CASSLVLGRQQETQYF. Here the CDR3 DNA reads TGCGCCAGCAGCTTGGTCTTGGGGAGGCAACAAGAGACCCAGTACTTC.

This clone was counted once. The V gene is TRBV7-2, the J gene TRBJ2-1, with 8 bases aligning to TRBD2. CDR1 SGHTA and CDR2 FQGNSA come from the germline V gene. J gave up 6 bases and V 5 bases, and 12 bases lay outside the gene matches. The CDR3 is made up of 16 amino acids. The CDR3 loop reads CASSMQGTRGSNEQFF. The DNA for the CDR3 is TGTGCCAGCAGCATGCAGGGGACTAGGGGGAGCAATGAGCAGTTCTTC.

The chain has TRBV7-2 and TRBJ1-2, with D hard to call. CDR1 and CDR2 (germline): SGHTA, FQGNSA. V was shortened by 5 bases and J by 4 bases, with 17 bases between the two germline ends. This CDR3 has 15 residues. The CDR3 sequence: CASSPGRALVYGYTF. The CDR3 nucleotides are TGTGCCAGCAGCCCGGGAAGGGCCCTTGTCTATGGCTACACCTTC. The variable domain in full, completed from reference TRBV7-2 and TRBJ1-2, reads GAGVSQSPSNKVTEKGKDVELRCDPISGHTALYWYRQSLGQGLEFLIYFQGNSAPDKSGLPSDRFSAERTGGSVSTLTIQRTQQEDSAVYLCASSPGRALVYGYTFGSGTRLTVV.

CDR3 DNA sequence: TGTGCCAGGATGAACAGGGGCCCGGGGACCCAGTACTTC. Translating it yields CARMNRGPGTQYF. The chain carries TRBV27 and TRBJ2-5; 7 nucleotides agree with TRBD1. The CDR3 sequence is 13 residues long. Germline CDR1 and CDR2: MNHEY and SMNVEV (reference sequence). Germline trimming cut 9 bases from V and 7 bases from J; bases unmatched to any gene: 11.

This clone occurred a few times. This rearrangement joins TRBV10-3 to TRBJ1-1, with 7 bases matching TRBD1. Germline V lookup: CDR1 ENHRY, CDR2 SYGVKD. The CDR3 runs 14 residues. The J segment lost 7 bases and the V segment lost 0 bases, leaving 5 bases of the junction unmatched. The CDR3 sequence: CAISESGQVIEAFF. The CDR3 DNA reads TGTGCCATCAGTGAGTCTGGACAGGTGATTGAAGCTTTCTTT.

This chain connects TRBV9 to TRBJ1-2; a weak D match, TRBD1 (6 bases). Germline lookup yields CDR1 SGDLS and CDR2 YYNGEE. The CDR3 covers 14 residues. Trimming took off 6 bases at V and 2 bases at J, with 14 bases between the two ends. CDR3 in DNA: TGTGCCAGCAACCGGGACACCCACAACTATGGCTACACCTTC. This translates into CASNRDTHNYGYTF.

The chain employs TRBV5-1 and TRBJ2-2; 10 nucleotides match TRBD1. CDR3 size: 14 residues. After removal of 4 bases from V and 6 bases from J, the junction contained 3 bases not matched to a gene. CDR1 SGHRS and CDR2 YFSETQ come from the germline V gene. The CDR3 loop reads CASSEGTGAGELFF. In nucleotides, the CDR3 is TGCGCCAGCAGCGAGGGGACAGGGGCCGGGGAGCTGTTTTTT. Full variable domain (rest looked up from reference TRBV5-1 and TRBJ2-2): KAGVTQTPRYLIKTRGQQVTLSCSPISGHRSVSWYQQTPGQGLQFLFEYFSETQRNKGNFPGRFSGRQFSNSRSEMNVSTLELGDSALYLCASSEGTGAGELFFGEGSRLTVL.

This chain uses TRBV19 with TRBJ1-4; possibly TRBD1 for D (5 bases). The CDR3 runs to 13 residues. Per the germline V gene, CDR1 is LNHDA and CDR2 is SQIVND (reference sequence). The V and J ends lost 6 bases and 5 bases respectively, with 10 bases between them. CDR3 in DNA: TGTGCCAGTAGGCGGGACGGGAATGAAAAACTGTTTTTT. Its translation is CASRRDGNEKLFF.

J is TRBJ1-1 and V is TRBV6-6; D not resolved. The CDR3 loop spans 12 amino acids. Trimming removed 6 bases from V and 4 bases from J, with 9 bases in between. In germline, CDR1 is MNHNY, CDR2 SVGAGI (reference sequence). CDR3 coding DNA: TGTGCCAGCAGCCCCCGCGTCACTGAAGCTTTCTTT. Its translation is CASSPRVTEAFF.

As regards this clone: Distinct nucleotide sequences in the sample also encode this CDR3. V and J are TRBV5-6 and TRBJ1-5, with 8 nucleotides matching TRBD1. V gave up 0 bases and J gave up 2 bases; unmatched junction bases: 4. This CDR3 is built from 16 residues. Per germline, CDR1 SGHDT and CDR2 YYEEEE. The CDR3 DNA reads as TGTGCCAGCAGCTTGGGGGCAGGGGGCGGCAATCAGCCCCAGCATTTT. Translating gives CASSLGAGGGNQPQHF.

The rearrangement uses TRBV5-6 and TRBJ1-6, with D maybe TRBD1 (6 bases). Trimming removed 3 bases from V and 12 bases from J, with 16 bases in between. The CDR3 totals 14 residues. Germline values: CDR1 SGHDT, CDR2 YYEEEE. The DNA of the CDR3 is TGTGCCAGCAGCTGGTCGGGGGGGCGCCTACCCCTCCACTTT. It translates to CASSWSGGRLPLHF.

The chain uses TRBV20-1 and TRBJ2-5; 12 positions agree with TRBD2. V shed 3 bases and J 2 bases; nucleotides not matched to a gene: 7. Germline assignment: CDR1 DFQATT and CDR2 SNEGSKA (reference sequence). This CDR3 has 16 residues. CDR3: CSASVLAGGAQETQYF. CDR3 DNA: TGCAGTGCTAGTGTGCTAGCGGGGGGGGCTCAAGAGACCCAGTACTTC.

This clone was detected only a few times. CDR3 nucleotide sequence: TGTGCCAGCTCACCAGCGGGACTAGCGGGGGCGTACTACAATGAGCAGTTCTTC. Its translation: CASSPAGLAGAYYNEQFF. J is TRBJ2-1 and V is TRBV18; 14 nucleotides align to TRBD2. The V segment lost 2 bases and the J segment 3 bases; nucleotides outside the gene matches: 6. The CDR3 consists of 18 residues. CDR1 is KGHSH, CDR2 LQKENI, per germline.

The chain combines TRBV18 with TRBJ1-1; D is unclear. Trimming cost V 2 bases and J 4 bases, with 11 bases left between them. This CDR3 has 14 amino acids. Germline V gives CDR1 KGHSH, CDR2 LQKENI. CDR3 sequence (DNA): TGTGCCAGCTCACCATCTACCCGGTTCACTGAAGCTTTCTTT. The encoded protein is CASSPSTRFTEAFF. The variable domain in full, completed from reference TRBV18 and TRBJ1-1, reads NAGVMQNPRHLVRRRGQEARLRCSPMKGHSHVYWYRQLPEEGLKFMVYLQKENIIDESGMPKERFSAEFPKEGPSILRIQQVVRGDSAAYFCASSPSTRFTEAFFGQGTRLTVV.

This chain uses TRBV5-6 with TRBJ1-1; D may be TRBD1 (5 bases). CDR3 length equals 15 residues. The ends were cut back, 4 bases at V and 2 bases at J, with 15 bases in the middle. CDR1 SGHDT and CDR2 YYEEEE come from the germline V gene. In nucleotides, the CDR3 is TGTGCCAGCAGCACCTGGGGGGTAGTCAACACTGAAGCTTTCTTT. Translated: CASSTWGVVNTEAFF.

The chain is built from TRBV5-1 and TRBJ2-1; 11 nucleotides line up with TRBD2. The CDR3 is made up of 16 amino acids. Germline V gene lookup returns CDR1 SGHRS and CDR2 YFSETQ. The ends lost 4 bases at V and 7 bases at J; junction bases unmatched: 10. For the CDR3, the DNA is TGCGCCAGCAGCCGAACCACTAGCGGGAGTTGGAATGAGCAGTTCTTC. Protein: CASSRTTSGSWNEQFF.

The genes are TRBV4-1 and TRBJ1-5; D perhaps matches TRBD1 (5 bases). Germline values: CDR1 MGHRA, CDR2 YSYEKL. V was cut by 0 bases and J by 7 bases, with 10 bases left in between. The CDR3 consists of 14 residues. Here the CDR3 reads CASSQDGGTQPQHF. CDR3 in DNA: TGCGCCAGCAGCCAAGACGGGGGGACCCAGCCCCAGCATTTT.

This chain connects TRBV9 to TRBJ1-1; no reliable D call. V shed 4 bases and J shed 1 base, with 11 bases lying between them. This CDR3 region has 14 residues. CDR1 and CDR2 (germline): SGDLS, YYNGEE. The CDR3 DNA follows: TGTGCCAGCAGCCTAACAGCCGGGAACACTGAAGCTTTCTTT. The encoded protein is CASSLTAGNTEAFF.

V is TRBV5-1 and J is TRBJ1-2; D call uncertain. The length of the CDR3 is 15 residues. Trimming cost V 0 bases and J 4 bases, with 13 bases left between them. CDR1 is SGHRS, CDR2 YFSETQ, per germline. For the CDR3, the DNA is TGCGCCAGCAGCTTGGATCGGGGAATGGGCTATGGCTACACCTTC. Translation: CASSLDRGMGYGYTF.

The rearrangement uses TRBV6-5 and TRBJ2-5; a possible D gene is TRBD2 (5 bases). The CDR3 totals 15 residues. Trimming removed 0 bases from V and 2 bases from J, with 10 bases in between. Germline V gives CDR1 MNHEY, CDR2 SVGAGI. CDR3 nucleotide sequence: TGTGCCAGCAGTTACTCTTGGGAGTCGCAAGAGACCCAGTACTTC. As protein: CASSYSWESQETQYF.

The V and J genes are TRBV19 and TRBJ2-7; unclear D gene. This CDR3 has 16 residues. V gave up 5 bases and J gave up 0 bases, with 17 bases separating them. Germline V gene lookup returns CDR1 LNHDA and CDR2 SQIVND (reference sequence). For the CDR3, the DNA is TGTGCCAGTAGTTTCCCCCGGCAGGATAGCTCCTACGAGCAGTACGTC. It encodes CASSFPRQDSSYEQYV.

The rearrangement uses TRBV9 and TRBJ2-7, with 11 bases matching TRBD1. The CDR3 consists of 15 residues. Germline loops: CDR1 SGDLS, CDR2 YYNGEE. J was trimmed by 5 bases and V by 3 bases; bases with no gene match: 7. CDR3 sequence (DNA): TGTGCCAGCAGCGGTCCGGGACAGGGGGGCCACGAGCAGTACTTC. Amino acid sequence: CASSGPGQGGHEQYF.

This chain connects TRBV27 to TRBJ2-7, with 9 bases identical to TRBD1. This CDR3 has 15 residues. Germline CDR1 reads MNHEY; CDR2 reads SMNVEV (reference sequence). V lost 2 bases to trimming and J lost 3 bases; unmatched junction nucleotides: 5. CDR3 region: CASSLAGQGLYEQYF. The CDR3 DNA is TGTGCCAGCAGTTTAGCGGGACAGGGACTCTACGAGCAGTACTTC.